This TCR beta chain was observed in a study of radiotherapy plus CTLA-4 blockade in lung cancer. Assay: immunoSEQ multiplex PCR; the TCRdb copy retains only in-frame clones and omits some. The table has approximately 32,000 clones, roughly 71% seen once. Remarks on this clone: Its antigen is currently unknown.

Trimming cost V 6 bases and J 2 bases, with 26 bases left between them. From germline, CDR1 is MNHEY and CDR2 SMNVEV (reference sequence). CDR3 length equals 19 residues. Regarding the study as a whole: TCR clones of tumor origin grew in blood after radiotherapy plus ipilimumab. Per reports, early blood T cell clone dynamics, plus interferon-beta, forecast response most strongly.

The sample in question was peripheral blood, obtained from a patient treated with radiotherapy plus ipilimumab. V is TRBV27 and J is TRBJ1-5; unclear D gene. The sequence came from a human donor with non-small cell lung cancer who had stable disease on radiotherapy plus ipilimumab. CDR3 residues: CASRTKPVGPGSGNQPQHF. CDR3 bases: TGTGCCAGCAGAACAAAACCGGTCGGGCCTGGGAGCGGCAATCAGCCCCAGCATTTT.